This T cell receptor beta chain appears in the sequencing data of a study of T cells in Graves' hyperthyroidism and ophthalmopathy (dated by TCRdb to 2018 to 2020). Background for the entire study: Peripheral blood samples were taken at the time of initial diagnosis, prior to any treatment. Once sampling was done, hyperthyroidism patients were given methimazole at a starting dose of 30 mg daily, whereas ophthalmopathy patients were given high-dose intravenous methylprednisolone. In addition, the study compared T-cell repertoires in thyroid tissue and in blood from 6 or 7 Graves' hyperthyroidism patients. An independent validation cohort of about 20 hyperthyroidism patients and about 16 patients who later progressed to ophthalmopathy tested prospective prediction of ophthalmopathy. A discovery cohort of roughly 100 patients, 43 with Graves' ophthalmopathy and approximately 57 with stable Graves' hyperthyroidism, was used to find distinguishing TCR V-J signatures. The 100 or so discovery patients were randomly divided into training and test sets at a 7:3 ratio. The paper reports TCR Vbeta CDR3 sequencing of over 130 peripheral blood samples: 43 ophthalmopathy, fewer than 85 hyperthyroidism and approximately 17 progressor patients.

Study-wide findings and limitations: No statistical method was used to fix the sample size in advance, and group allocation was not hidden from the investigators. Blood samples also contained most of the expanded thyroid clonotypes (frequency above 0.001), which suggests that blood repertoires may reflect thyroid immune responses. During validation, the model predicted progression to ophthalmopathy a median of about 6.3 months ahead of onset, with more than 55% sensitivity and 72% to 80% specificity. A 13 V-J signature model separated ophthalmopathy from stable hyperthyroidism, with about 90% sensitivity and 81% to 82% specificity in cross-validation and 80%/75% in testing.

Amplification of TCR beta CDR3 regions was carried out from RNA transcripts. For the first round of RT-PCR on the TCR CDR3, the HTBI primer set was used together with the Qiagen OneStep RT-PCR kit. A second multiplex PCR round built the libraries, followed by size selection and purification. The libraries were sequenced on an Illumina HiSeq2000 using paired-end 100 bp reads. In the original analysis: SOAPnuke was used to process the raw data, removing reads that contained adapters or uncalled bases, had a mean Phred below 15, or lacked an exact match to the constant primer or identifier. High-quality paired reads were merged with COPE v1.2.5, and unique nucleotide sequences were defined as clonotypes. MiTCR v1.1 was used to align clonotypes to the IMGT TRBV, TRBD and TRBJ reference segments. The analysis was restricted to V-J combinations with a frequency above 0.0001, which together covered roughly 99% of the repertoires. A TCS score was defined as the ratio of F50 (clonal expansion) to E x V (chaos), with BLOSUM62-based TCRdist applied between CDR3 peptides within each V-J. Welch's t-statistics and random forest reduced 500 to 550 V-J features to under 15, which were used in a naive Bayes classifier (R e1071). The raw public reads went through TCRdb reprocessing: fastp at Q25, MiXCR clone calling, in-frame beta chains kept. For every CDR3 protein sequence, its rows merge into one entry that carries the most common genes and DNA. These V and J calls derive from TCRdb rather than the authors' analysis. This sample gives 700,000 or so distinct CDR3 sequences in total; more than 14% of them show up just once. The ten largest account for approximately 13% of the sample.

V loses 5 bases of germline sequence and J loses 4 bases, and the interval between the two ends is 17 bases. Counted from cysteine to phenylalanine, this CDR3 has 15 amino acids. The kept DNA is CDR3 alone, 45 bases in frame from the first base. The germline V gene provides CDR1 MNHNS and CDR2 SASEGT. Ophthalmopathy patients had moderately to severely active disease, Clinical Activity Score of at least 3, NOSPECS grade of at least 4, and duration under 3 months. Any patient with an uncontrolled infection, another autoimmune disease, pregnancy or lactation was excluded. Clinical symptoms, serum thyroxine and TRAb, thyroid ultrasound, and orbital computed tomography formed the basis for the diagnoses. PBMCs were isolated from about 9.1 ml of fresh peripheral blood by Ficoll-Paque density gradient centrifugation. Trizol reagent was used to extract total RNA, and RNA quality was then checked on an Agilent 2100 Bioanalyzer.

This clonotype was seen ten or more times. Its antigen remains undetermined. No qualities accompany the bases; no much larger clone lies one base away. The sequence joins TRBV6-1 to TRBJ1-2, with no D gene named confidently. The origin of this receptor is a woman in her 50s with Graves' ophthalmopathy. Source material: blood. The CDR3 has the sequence CASSTGAPAAYGYTF. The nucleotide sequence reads TGTGCCAGCAGTACGGGAGCTCCGGCCGCCTATGGCTACACCTTC.